This T cell receptor (beta chain) was recovered during a study of blood T cell repertoires in COVID-19. At the level of the study: Nucleic acid was either cDNA or gDNA, and it came from T cells, B-cell-depleted T cells, or PBMCs.

The table lists this clone with a few counts. Compared with germline, one end of the junction differs, possibly owing to a read error. The authors' processing: The authors estimated nucleated cell counts from reference gene primer amplification. This table comes from immunoSEQ multiplex PCR, and its TCRdb copy is limited to in-frame clones, with some not included. Clone size and the V and J calls come from that table; the DNA yielded D and trimming. The sample contains approximately 250,000 clones, around 81% of which appear only once. Germline V gene data show CDR1 as SSHAT and CDR2 as FNYEAQ (reference sequence). This CDR3 spans 15 amino acids.

The chain combines TRBV7-7 with TRBJ2-7; 8 positions match TRBD2. The specimen was peripheral blood. The sequence came from an older woman with active or convalescent COVID-19. CDR3 bases: TGTGCTAGCAGCGGGGGTCGGGGGAGCTCCTACGAGCAGTACTTC. Translating it yields CASSGGRGSSYEQYF.